This T cell receptor beta chain was captured by sequencing in a study of early T cells in non-severe SARS-CoV-2 infection. The overall study: The study sequenced bulk RNA from unsorted whole blood, with chains unpaired. The study's findings and limits: VDJdb-based matching was biased toward anti-spike CD8 responses and missed private and CD4 specificities.

This clonotype was observed at least ten times. The antigen is not known. The protocol attached unique molecular identifiers to individual cDNA molecules. TCRdb passed the 5' RACE reads through MiXCR, listing each CDR3 protein once. Among around 49,000 distinct CDR3 sequences listed, about 4.2% were seen once. The germline gives CDR1 SEHNR, CDR2 FQNEAQ (reference sequence). CDR3 size: 11 residues. Between the trimmed V and J ends, which lost 5 bases and 8 bases, there was a span of 9 bases. The sample comprised whole blood. V gene TRBV7-9 combines with J gene TRBJ1-1, with D uncertain. The sequence was obtained from an adult who was a healthcare worker with PCR-confirmed SARS-CoV-2 infection or an uninfected control (not recorded which). CDR3 DNA: TGTGCCAGCAGCAGAACCCTAGAAGCTTTCTTT. The encoded protein is CASSRTLEAFF.